This TCR beta chain was recorded in a study of blood T cell repertoires in COVID-19. As for the study in general: The analysed material was cDNA or gDNA that came from T cells, B-cell-depleted T cells, or PBMCs.

Original analysis: Amplification from reference gene primers served as the basis for estimated nucleated cell counts. Sequenced by immunoSEQ multiplex PCR; TCRdb stores in-frame clones only, minus some. That table supplies the V and J calls and clone size; D and trimming were determined from the DNA. The sample carries some 97,000 clones, around four fifths recorded once. This clone was found a few times. The CDR3 has 16 amino acids. Looked up from germline, CDR1 is PRHDT and CDR2 is FYEKMQ (reference sequence). J was trimmed by 5 bases and V by 4 bases; bases with no gene match: 11. This chain joins TRBV13 and TRBJ2-1, with TRBD2 identical over 7 bases. The sequencing sample was made of peripheral blood. The TCR was taken from a man aged 45-65 years with active or convalescent COVID-19. CDR3 loop: CASSSQTGGGDNEQFF. The DNA for the CDR3 is TGTGCCAGCAGCTCTCAAACCGGGGGAGGGGACAATGAGCAGTTCTTC.